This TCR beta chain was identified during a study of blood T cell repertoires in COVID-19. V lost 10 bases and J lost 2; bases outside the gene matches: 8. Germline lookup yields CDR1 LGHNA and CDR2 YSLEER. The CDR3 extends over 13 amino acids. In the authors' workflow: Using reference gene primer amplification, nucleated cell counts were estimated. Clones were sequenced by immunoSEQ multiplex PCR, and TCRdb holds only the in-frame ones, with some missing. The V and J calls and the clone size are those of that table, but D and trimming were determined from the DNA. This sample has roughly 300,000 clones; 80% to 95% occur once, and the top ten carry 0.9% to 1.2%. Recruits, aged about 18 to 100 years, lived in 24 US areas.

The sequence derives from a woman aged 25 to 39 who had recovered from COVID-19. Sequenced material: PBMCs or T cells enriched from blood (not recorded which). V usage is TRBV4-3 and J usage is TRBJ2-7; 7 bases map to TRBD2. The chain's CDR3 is CANLSGAPYEQYF. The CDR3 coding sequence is TGCGCCAACCTAAGCGGGGCCCCCTACGAGCAGTACTTC.